The rows below give T cell receptor beta chains drawn from one sample of a study of T cell responses to AZD1222 COVID-19 vaccine. TCRdb keeps only in-frame clones here, not all; method: immunoSEQ multiplex PCR. The sample has 95,000 to 110,000 clones; about 90% are singletons. The starting material was peripheral blood, obtained 28 days after the second AZD1222 dose. These receptor sequences come from an adult who received the AZD1222 COVID-19 vaccine. CDR3s include the opening cysteine and the closing phenylalanine or tryptophan. Fields, in order: clone size, D gene, J gene, V gene, CDR3 DNA, CDR3 protein. A D gene is named only where the DNA matches it firmly. Some rows have no size entry. The others give once, few or many, or a class for an expanded clone.

-	-	TRBJ1-4	TRBV18	TGTGCCAGCTCACCAAACCGGGGAAATAATGAAAAACTGTTTTTT	CASSPNRGNNEKLFF
few	-	TRBJ2-5	TRBV10-3	TGTGCCATCAGTGACGACCACCGATTTGGGACCCAGTACTTC	CAISDDHRFGTQYF
-	-	TRBJ1-2	TRBV29-1	TGCAGCGTCCAACCTCGGGGGGCTGGATACTATGGCTACACCTTC	CSVQPRGAGYYGYTF
few	-	TRBJ2-7	TRBV15	TGTGCCACCAGCAGAGACTTTTACTACGAGCAGTACTTC	CATSRDFYYEQYF
-	-	TRBJ1-1	TRBV19	TGTGCCAGTAGTATAGGCGGGACGGTGAACACTGAAGCTTTCTTT	CASSIGGTVNTEAFF
-	-	TRBJ2-5	TRBV7-7	TGTGCCAGCAGCCCAAACCCACAAGGGGCCGCGGAGACCCAGTACTTC	CASSPNPQGAAETQYF
-	-	TRBJ2-7	TRBV19	TGTGCCAGTAGCGGGAGCGGGGACAGTAGATCCTACGAGCAGTACTTC	CASSGSGDSRSYEQYF
-	-	TRBJ1-3	TRBV6-5	TGTGCCAGCAGTTACGGCTTTGGAAACACCATATATTTT	CASSYGFGNTIYF
-	-	TRBJ2-7	TRBV5-4	TGTGCCAGCAGTCGTACCGGGACACCTCTCCACGAGCAGTACTTC	CASSRTGTPLHEQYF
-	TRBD1	TRBJ2-7	TRBV28	TGTGCCAGCAGTACCACAGGGGGCAGAACCTACGAGCAGTACTTC	CASSTTGGRTYEQYF
-	-	TRBJ1-1	TRBV6-2/TRBV6-3	TGTGCCAGCAGTTACTCGGGGCGGGGCACTGAAGCTTTCTTT	CASSYSGRGTEAFF
-	-	TRBJ1-4	TRBV5-1	TGCGCCAGCAGCTCCCACCCGACAGACTACTCAACTAATGAAAAACTGTTTTTT	CASSSHPTDYSTNEKLFF
-	-	TRBJ2-3	TRBV9	TGTGCCAGCAGCGTCCGGCGGGGTTGGAGCACAGATACGCAGTATTTT	CASSVRRGWSTDTQYF
-	TRBD1	TRBJ1-1	TRBV7-2	TGTGCCAGCAGCTCACGGGGACAGGGGTACACTGAAGCTTTCTTT	CASSSRGQGYTEAFF
-	-	TRBJ1-4	TRBV29-1	TGCAGCGTTGGCCCCGAGGGGGTGGTTGAAAAACTGTTTTTT	CSVGPEGVVEKLFF
once	TRBD1	TRBJ2-7	TRBV7-9	TGTGCCAGCAGCTTCCCGGGACAGGGGGCGGCCGAGCAGTACTTC	CASSFPGQGAAEQYF
-	-	TRBJ2-3	TRBV4-1	TGCGCCAGCAGCCAAGGAGGGGGGGGCCCCGGGGTAGGTACGCAGTATTTT	CASSQGGGGPGVGTQYF
-	TRBD1	TRBJ1-4	TRBV9	TGTGCCAGCAGCGTAGCCCGAGACAGGGCCAATGAAAAACTGTTTTTT	CASSVARDRANEKLFF
-	-	TRBJ1-1	TRBV7-6	TGTGCCAGCAGCTTAAGTCTTGCCGGAACAGGCCCTACTGAAGCTTTCTTT	CASSLSLAGTGPTEAFF
-	TRBD2	TRBJ2-7	TRBV3-1/TRBV3-2	TGTGCCAGCAGCCAATCGCCGGGACTAGCGGGGGGAAAAACCTACGAGCAGTACTTC	CASSQSPGLAGGKTYEQYF
-	-	TRBJ2-7	TRBV21-1	TGTGCCAGCAGCCTCAGGAAGGTAAAACCTTACTCCTACGAGCAGTACTTC	CASSLRKVKPYSYEQYF
-	-	TRBJ1-5	TRBV6-2/TRBV6-3	TGTGCCAGCAGTTACTCTATTGGGGCTAGCAATCAGCCCCAGCATTTT	CASSYSIGASNQPQHF
-	TRBD1	TRBJ2-7	TRBV5-1	TGCGCCAGCAGCTTGGCAGGACAGGGGGCGGGCTACGAGCAGTACTTC	CASSLAGQGAGYEQYF
-	TRBD2	TRBJ2-5	TRBV7-3	TGTGCCAGCAGCCCCAGCGGGGGCCAAGAGACCCAGTACTTC	CASSPSGGQETQYF
-	-	TRBJ1-1	TRBV6-2/TRBV6-3	TGTGCCAGCAGTTACATAGAGAACACTGAAGCTTTCTTT	CASSYIENTEAFF
-	TRBD1	TRBJ2-2	TRBV2	TGTGCCAGCGGGGGGAGTACCGGGACAGGGGAGACCGGGGAGCTGTTTTTT	CASGGSTGTGETGELFF
-	-	TRBJ1-2	TRBV18	TGTGCCAGCTCACCGAACGCTGATGGCTACACCTTC	CASSPNADGYTF
-	-	TRBJ2-7	TRBV5-5	TGTGCCAGCAGCTTATCACTGTCCCTAAATTCCTACGAGCAGTACTTC	CASSLSLSLNSYEQYF
-	-	TRBJ2-4	TRBV3-1/TRBV3-2	TGTGCCAGCAGCCAGGGGGCGGCCAAAAACATTCAGTACTTC	CASSQGAAKNIQYF
-	TRBD1	TRBJ2-2	TRBV6-1	TGTGCCAGCAGTGAAGAGGGACAGGGGGTCGGGGAGCTGTTTTTT	CASSEEGQGVGELFF
once	TRBD1	TRBJ2-7	TRBV6-5	TGTGCCAGCAGGGGTACAGGGGGGTCCTACGAGCAGTACTTC	CASRGTGGSYEQYF
once	-	TRBJ1-5	TRBV19	TGTGCCAGTAGTACCAGTTATTGGAATCAGCCCCAGCATTTT	CASSTSYWNQPQHF
-	-	TRBJ1-5	TRBV6-5	TGTGCCAGCAGTTACTCTGGGCAGGGTAATCAGCCCCAGCATTTT	CASSYSGQGNQPQHF
-	-	TRBJ1-2	TRBV29-1	TGCAGCGTTGAAGATAAAAGGGATGGCTACACCTTC	CSVEDKRDGYTF
-	TRBD1	TRBJ2-2	TRBV7-9	TGTGCCAGCAGCTCGACAGGGCCAAACTGGACCGGGGAGCTGTTTTTT	CASSSTGPNWTGELFF
-	-	TRBJ1-3	TRBV4-1	TGCGCCAGCAGCCAAGGTTTATTGAGGAAGCCGGCGGGAAACACCATATATTTT	CASSQGLLRKPAGNTIYF
-	-	TRBJ1-4	TRBV7-8	TGTGCCAGCAGCTTTCGGGGGAGGAGTAATGAAAAACTGTTTTTT	CASSFRGRSNEKLFF
-	-	TRBJ2-1	TRBV18	TGTGCCAGCTCACCACGTTCTCCCCAAGATGAGCAGTTCTTC	CASSPRSPQDEQFF
-	-	TRBJ1-4	TRBV2	TGTGCCAGCAGCCCGGGACTCCTTGCATCTAATGAAAAACTGTTTTTT	CASSPGLLASNEKLFF
-	TRBD1	TRBJ1-1	TRBV7-9	TGTGCCAGCAGCCTCCGAGGACAGGGCGACACTGAAGCTTTCTTT	CASSLRGQGDTEAFF
-	-	TRBJ1-4	TRBV7-9	TGTGCCAGCAGCTCACCCCTCGGGGTCAGGCCTGGGGAAAAACTGTTTTTT	CASSSPLGVRPGEKLFF
-	TRBD1	TRBJ1-6	TRBV5-1	TGCGCCAGCAGCTTGGAGGGACAGGGTAGTTCACCCCTCCACTTT	CASSLEGQGSSPLHF
once	TRBD1	TRBJ1-6	TRBV4-2	TGTGCCAGCAGCCAAGTAGGGCCGGACAGGGATCGTCCGAATTCACCCCTCCACTTT	CASSQVGPDRDRPNSPLHF
-	TRBD2	TRBJ2-3	TRBV3-1/TRBV3-2	TGTGCCAGCAGCCAGAACTCACTAGCGGGGGGGAGCACAGATACGCAGTATTTT	CASSQNSLAGGSTDTQYF
-	-	TRBJ2-3	TRBV24-1	TGTGCCACCAGTGATTTGGGTGATACGCAGTATTTT	CATSDLGDTQYF
-	-	TRBJ2-5	TRBV4-1	TGCGCCAGCAGCCCGGGCCCGTACCAAGAGACCCAGTACTTC	CASSPGPYQETQYF
-	-	TRBJ1-1	TRBV12-5	TGTGCTAGTGGTTCCCGGGGGAACACTGAAGCTTTCTTT	CASGSRGNTEAFF
-	-	TRBJ2-7	TRBV5-4	TGTGCCAGCAGCCCTTCCGGGACACCCTACGAGCAGTACTTC	CASSPSGTPYEQYF
-	-	TRBJ2-7	TRBV7-9	TGTGCCAGCAGCGGGGGGCGCTTCGGCGAGCAGTACTTC	CASSGGRFGEQYF
-	TRBD1	TRBJ2-3	TRBV27	TGTGCCAGCAGTCACGGACAGGGCACAGATACGCAGTATTTT	CASSHGQGTDTQYF
-	TRBD2	TRBJ2-1	TRBV18	TGTGCCAGCACGACCGGGACTAGCGGACACAATGAGCAGTTCTTC	CASTTGTSGHNEQFF
-	-	TRBJ2-2	TRBV6-2/TRBV6-3	TGTGCCAGCAGTTCCCCGGGATTCAGACCCGGGGAGCTGTTTTTT	CASSSPGFRPGELFF
once	TRBD1	TRBJ2-7	TRBV6-6	TGTGCCAGCAGTTACTCTGACAGGGGGTGGTACGAGCAGTACTTC	CASSYSDRGWYEQYF
-	TRBD1	TRBJ1-2	TRBV18	TGTGCCAGCTCTCTGACAGGGTCTGGCTACACCTTC	CASSLTGSGYTF
-	TRBD1	TRBJ1-4	TRBV30	TGTGCACAGGGGGGGGGTACTAATGAAAAACTGTTTTTT	CAQGGGTNEKLFF
-	-	TRBJ1-4	TRBV2	TGTGCCAGCAGTGAAGAAAGTCTATTGGGCCTTGGGGAGAGGGGAACTAATGAAAAACTGTTTTTT	CASSEESLLGLGERGTNEKLFF
-	TRBD1	TRBJ1-2	TRBV9	TGTGCCAGCAGCGCCGGGACAGCTCTTAACTATGGCTACACCTTC	CASSAGTALNYGYTF